This paragraph reports one TCR beta chain. The antigen it binds to is not known. Base qualities were left out, and no much larger clone turns up one base away. These data belong to a study of technical replicates of blood from a handful of donors (dated by TCRdb to about 2017). Library preparation used the immunoSEQ multiplex PCR assay. TCRdb took over this immuneACCESS table, retaining in-frame rearrangements with V and J assigned. Such tables are incomplete; in checked studies, under half of the missing clones stem from an unresolved V gene, and the remainder is unexplained. The sample profile shows about 12,000 clones; around 94% of them were found once. Approximately 9% of the sample is taken by the ten largest. CDR1 and CDR2 (LNHDA, SQIVND) derive from the germline V gene (reference sequence). The CDR3, cysteine through phenylalanine, is 18 amino acids long. The retained sequence is limited to the CDR3, 54 bases, with the frame set at the first base. Germline trimming: 4 bases from V, 1 base from J; junction bases outside gene matches: 9.

The sample consisted of PBMCs. The chain uses TRBV19 and TRBJ2-2, with 10 central nucleotides matching TRBD2. This sequence was found in a human donor in good health. The CDR3 protein sequence reads: CASSRGEGLARNTGELFF. The sequence in DNA is TGTGCCAGTAGTAGGGGAGAGGGACTAGCGAGGAACACCGGGGAGCTGTTTTTT.